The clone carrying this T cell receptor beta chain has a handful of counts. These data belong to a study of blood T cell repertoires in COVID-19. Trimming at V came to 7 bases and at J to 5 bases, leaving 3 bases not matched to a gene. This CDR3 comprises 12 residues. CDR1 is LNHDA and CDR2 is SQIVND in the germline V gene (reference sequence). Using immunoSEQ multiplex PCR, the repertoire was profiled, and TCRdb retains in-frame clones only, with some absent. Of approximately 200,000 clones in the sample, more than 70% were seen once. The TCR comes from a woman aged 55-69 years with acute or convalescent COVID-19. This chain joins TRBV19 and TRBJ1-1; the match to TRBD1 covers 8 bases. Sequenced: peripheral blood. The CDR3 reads CASKRDRTEAFF. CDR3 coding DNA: TGTGCCAGTAAACGGGACAGGACTGAAGCTTTCTTT.